This TCR beta chain came from a study of T-cell memory formation after mild COVID-19. Overall study context: Each donor largely had its own TCR clusters.

This clonotype was seen more than once but under ten times. Its antigen is as yet unknown. TCRdb reprocessed the 5' RACE reads with MiXCR, giving one entry per CDR3 protein. The sample contains under 85,000 distinct CDR3 sequences, around 13% of which appear only once. The study's findings and limits: Clones contracting across day 15 to 85 had a balanced CD4/CD8 profile; later expanding clones leaned CD4+. Some clones that responded turned up in pre-infection memory, which suggests that cross-reactive memory joined in.

Germline lookup yields CDR1 SGHRS and CDR2 YFSETQ. V was cut by 0 bases and J by 0 bases, with 10 bases left in between. This CDR3 region has 15 residues. The chain employs TRBV5-1 and TRBJ2-7, with no clear D. Sequenced: PBMCs or a T cell subset sorted from them (not recorded which). This clonotype was sampled from an adult woman who had mild COVID-19 (a few samples of this study predate the infection). Cell type and time point are not known. As DNA, the CDR3 is TGCGCCAGCAGCTTGGGGGCTGGAAGCTCCTACGAGCAGTACTTC. Translating it yields CASSLGAGSSYEQYF.